This is a list of T cell receptor beta chains from one sample in a study of T cells in tuberculosis. The table came from immunoSEQ multiplex PCR; TCRdb's copy has only in-frame clones and leaves some out. The sample yields around 60,000 clones, approximately 80% seen once. The sequencing input was CD1b-GMM tetramer-negative cells sorted from PBMCs. These receptors were collected from an adult woman with latent tuberculosis. The CDR3 runs from the conserved cysteine through the conserved F or W. Only some rows state a clone size, as once, few, many or a class for expanded clones.

v_gene	len	abundance	j_gene	CDR3aa
TRBV5-1	15	once	TRBJ1-1	CASSTLTGVDTEAFF
TRBV18	14	once	TRBJ1-6	CASSSGGADSPLHF
TRBV4-2	16	NA	TRBJ2-7	CASSPRTGQGSYEQYF
TRBV5-4	17	few	TRBJ2-5	CASSLRPSAGGPETQYF
TRBV7-9	18	NA	TRBJ1-6	CASSLGTGASSYNSPLHF
TRBV7-2	15	NA	TRBJ2-3	CASSFTSGNSDTQYF
TRBV5-1	17	few	TRBJ2-1	CASSYNGLAGVYNEQFF
TRBV4-3	16	NA	TRBJ1-3	CASSQDQGSSGNTIYF
TRBV18	14	few	TRBJ1-1	CASSPPAQNTEAFF
TRBV7-2	13	NA	TRBJ2-1	CASSPWSSNEQFF
TRBV2	16	NA	TRBJ1-1	CASSERGRNMNTEAFF
TRBV6-6	13	NA	TRBJ2-3	CASSSPGTDTQYF
TRBV4-3	14	once	TRBJ1-2	CASSQWTGYDGYTF
TRBV28	16	NA	TRBJ2-1	CASSSRSRLTYNEQFF
TRBV4-3	15	NA	TRBJ2-3	CASSQDRLAGDTQYF
TRBV19	16	few	TRBJ1-2	CASSRGTATETYGYTF
TRBV18	15	few	TRBJ2-2	CASSPSGRNTGELFF
TRBV7-8	15	once	TRBJ1-1	CASSPRQGPNTEAFF
TRBV6-1	15	NA	TRBJ2-3	CASSEMWGSADTQYF
TRBV2	16	NA	TRBJ1-2	CASSPSGTEGYYGYTF
TRBV5-1	17	NA	TRBJ1-1	CASSSEGQGAVNTEAFF
TRBV7-7	14	NA	TRBJ2-5	CASSLHGEGETQYF
TRBV9	14	NA	TRBJ2-1	CASSVTDRGTEQFF
TRBV5-1	16	NA	TRBJ2-5	CASSLGTGGLKETQYF
TRBV19	13	NA	TRBJ1-2	CASSIRADYGYTF
TRBV7-2	14	NA	TRBJ1-6	CASSDYRVGSPLHF
TRBV6-6	15	NA	TRBJ2-7	CASSSGAPGPYEQYF
TRBV27	14	few	TRBJ2-1	CASSFTGSYNEQFF
TRBV10-2	16	NA	TRBJ1-1	CASSELGQDMNTEAFF
TRBV7-3	13	NA	TRBJ2-3	CASSLSLTDTQYF
TRBV18	15	NA	TRBJ1-3	CASSSGGSSGNTIYF
TRBV5-8	14	few	TRBJ2-7	CASSFGQSSYEQYF
TRBV5-1	11	NA	TRBJ2-3	CASSGVDTQYF
TRBV19	12	NA	TRBJ1-1	CASRVLGAEAFF
TRBV9	16	NA	TRBJ2-5	CASSALTGGNQETQYF